These 21 T cell receptor beta chains were sequenced from one sample in a study of radiotherapy plus CTLA-4 blockade in lung cancer. Generated by immunoSEQ multiplex PCR, the TCRdb table keeps only in-frame clones and is missing some. The sample includes approximately 100,000 clones, more than 70% seen only once; the top ten take over 2%. The material sequenced was peripheral blood, taken from a patient treated with radiotherapy plus ipilimumab. The receptors here all came from a human donor with non-small cell lung cancer that progressed on radiotherapy plus ipilimumab. Some clones in this sample may be carry-over from other donors' samples.

The chain uses TRBV10-3 and TRBJ1-2, with D tentatively TRBD1 (5 bases). Trimming took 8 bases from V and 7 from J, leaving 20 bases between them. The germline CDR1 and CDR2 sequences are ENHRY and SYGVKD. The length of the CDR3 is 14 residues. Here the CDR3 reads CAILEGRGWGGYTF. The CDR3 bases are TGTGCCATCCTCGAAGGAAGGGGTTGGGGTGGCTACACCTTC.

This chain uses TRBV10-3 with TRBJ1-5; D not certain. The ends were cut back, 6 bases at V and 4 bases at J, with 7 bases in the middle. The CDR3 is 12 amino acids. The germline gives CDR1 ENHRY, CDR2 SYGVKD. CDR3 residues: CAIREENQPQHF. The CDR3 coding sequence is TGTGCCATCAGGGAAGAGAATCAGCCCCAGCATTTT.

This chain uses TRBV7-2 with TRBJ1-2, with D maybe TRBD1 (6 bases). V was cut by 2 bases and J by 2 bases, with 18 bases left in between. The CDR3 has 17 amino acids. CDR1 and CDR2 from the germline V gene are SGHTA and FQGNSA. The CDR3 nucleotides are TGTGCCAGCAGCTTAAACCCAGACAGGCCTAGAAACTATGGCTACACCTTC. It translates to CASSLNPDRPRNYGYTF.

The chain carries TRBV2 and TRBJ1-1; 7 bases align to TRBD1. Germline trimming cut 6 bases from V and 0 bases from J; bases unmatched to any gene: 1. The CDR3 length is 13 residues. Germline assignment: CDR1 SNHLY and CDR2 FYNNEI. The CDR3 DNA reads TGTGCCAGCAGGGGACAGATGAACACTGAAGCTTTCTTT. This encodes CASRGQMNTEAFF. Full variable domain (remainder filled in from reference TRBV2 and TRBJ1-1): EPEVTQTPSHQVTQMGQEVILRCVPISNHLYFYWYRQILGQKVEFLVSFYNNEISEKSEIFDDQFSVERPDGSNFTLKIRSTKLEDSAMYFCASRGQMNTEAFFGQGTRLTVV.

This chain uses TRBV5-1 with TRBJ1-1; D unclear. Trimming cost V 4 bases and J 6 bases, with 13 bases left between them. The CDR3 totals 13 residues. Looked up from germline, CDR1 is SGHRS and CDR2 is YFSETQ. This CDR3 reads CASSRGFRAEAFF. The CDR3, as DNA: TGCGCCAGCAGCCGAGGGTTCCGAGCTGAAGCTTTCTTT.

The chain couples TRBV4-2 to TRBJ2-3; 9 bases agree with TRBD2. Germline V gene lookup returns CDR1 LGHNA and CDR2 YNFKEQ. J was trimmed by 2 bases and V by 1 base; bases with no gene match: 10. The CDR3 runs 18 residues. The CDR3 is CASSQANWASGDTDTQYF. The CDR3 region has the DNA TGTGCCAGCAGCCAAGCAAATTGGGCTAGCGGGGACACAGATACGCAGTATTTT.

The CDR3 region has the DNA TGTGCCAGCTCACCATGGGCCGGTGAAAAACTGTTTTTT. It encodes CASSPWAGEKLFF. The rearrangement joins TRBV18 to TRBJ1-4, with no clear D. The CDR3 runs to 13 residues. Trimming left V 2 bases short and J 7 bases short, with 8 bases between. Germline-derived CDR1 and CDR2 are KGHSH and LQKENI. Full variable domain (missing parts from reference TRBV18 and TRBJ1-4): NAGVMQNPRHLVRRRGQEARLRCSPMKGHSHVYWYRQLPEEGLKFMVYLQKENIIDESGMPKERFSAEFPKEGPSILRIQQVVRGDSAAYFCASSPWAGEKLFFGSGTQLSVL.

Note on this clone: This same CDR3 is encoded by further DNA sequences in the sample. The V call is TRBV5-1, the J call TRBJ1-1; tentative D call: TRBD1 (5 bases). CDR1 is SGHRS, CDR2 YFSETQ, per germline. V lost 1 base, J lost 3 bases, and 7 bases lay in between. The CDR3 is made up of 13 amino acids. The CDR3 DNA follows: TGCGCCAGCAGCTTGACAGGAGACACTGAAGCTTTCTTT. Residues: CASSLTGDTEAFF. The full variable domain, completed using reference TRBV5-1 and TRBJ1-1, is KAGVTQTPRYLIKTRGQQVTLSCSPISGHRSVSWYQQTPGQGLQFLFEYFSETQRNKGNFPGRFSGRQFSNSRSEMNVSTLELGDSALYLCASSLTGDTEAFFGQGTRLTVV.

The chain carries TRBV5-4 and TRBJ2-2; 7 bases match TRBD2. The CDR3 has 17 residues. Germline CDR1 SGHNT, CDR2 YYREEE (reference sequence). Unmatched junction bases numbered 7, after V lost 0 bases and J lost 2 bases. The CDR3 DNA reads TGTGCCAGCAGCTTGGTCGTTAGCGGGTCAAACACCGGGGAGCTGTTTTTT. It codes for CASSLVVSGSNTGELFF. Based on the CDR3 plus reference TRBV5-4 and TRBJ2-2, the full variable domain is ETGVTQSPTHLIKTRGQQVTLRCSSQSGHNTVSWYQQALGQGPQFIFQYYREEENGRGNFPPRFSGLQFPNYSSELNVNALELDDSALYLCASSLVVSGSNTGELFFGEGSRLTVL.

The J gene is TRBJ1-3, the V gene TRBV5-4, with TRBD1 as a possible D gene (5 bases). Germline CDR1 is SGHNT and CDR2 is YYREEE (reference sequence). V lost 4 bases, J lost 4 bases, and 18 bases lay in between. CDR3 size: 16 residues. The DNA for the CDR3 is TGTGCCAGCAGCCTTCGGGACCGCATATCCGGAAACACCATATATTTT. Translated, it gives CASSLRDRISGNTIYF.

The rearrangement links TRBV6-6 to TRBJ2-7; possibly TRBD1 for D (7 bases). The CDR3 length is 16 residues. V shed 2 bases and J shed 0 bases, with 14 bases lying between them. Germline assignment: CDR1 MNHNY and CDR2 SVGAGI (reference sequence). In DNA, the CDR3 is TGTGCCAGCAGTTACCCCAGGGGGGAAAGCTCCTACGAGCAGTACTTC. Protein sequence: CASSYPRGESSYEQYF.

V and J are TRBV5-5 and TRBJ2-5; weak D call: TRBD2 (6 bases). The length of the CDR3 is 14 residues. Germline-derived CDR1 and CDR2 are SGHKS and YYEKEE (reference sequence). The V end was cut by 4 bases, the J end by 4 bases, with 14 bases between. The CDR3: CASSAPGLGETQYF. CDR3 nucleotides: TGTGCCAGCAGCGCACCGGGACTGGGAGAGACCCAGTACTTC.

The chain joins TRBV5-6 to TRBJ2-5; no clear D. The CDR3 has 15 residues. Germline V gene lookup returns CDR1 SGHDT and CDR2 YYEEEE. V shed 4 bases and J shed 1 base, with 14 bases lying between them. This CDR3 is CASSMRRLSQETQYF. For the CDR3, the DNA is TGTGCCAGCAGCATGCGTCGACTGAGCCAAGAGACCCAGTACTTC.

Remarks on this clone: Different DNA sequences within this sample yield the same CDR3. The chain is built from TRBV7-2 and TRBJ1-1, with 7 nucleotides matching TRBD1. CDR3 length: 14 amino acids. The germline V gene encodes CDR1 SGHTA and CDR2 FQGNSA. J lost 1 base, V lost 2 bases, and 1 base had no gene match. The CDR3 DNA sequence: TGTGCCAGCAGCTTATACAGGGGGAACACTGAAGCTTTCTTT. Protein: CASSLYRGNTEAFF. Full variable domain (rest looked up from reference TRBV7-2 and TRBJ1-1): GAGVSQSPSNKVTEKGKDVELRCDPISGHTALYWYRQSLGQGLEFLIYFQGNSAPDKSGLPSDRFSAERTGGSVSTLTIQRTQQEDSAVYLCASSLYRGNTEAFFGQGTRLTVV.

CDR3: CASSLTVSLNEQFF. DNA for the CDR3: TGTGCCAGCAGCTTAACTGTGAGTCTTAATGAGCAGTTCTTC. This chain joins TRBV7-3 and TRBJ2-1; no clear D gene. Germline CDR1 SGHTA, CDR2 FQGTGA. V was shortened by 0 bases and J by 7 bases, with 10 bases between the two germline ends. This CDR3 has 14 residues.

The gene calls are TRBV7-2 and TRBJ1-1; 7 bases are a match to TRBD1. With 4 bases clipped from V and 7 bases from J, the junction kept 9 bases outside the gene matches. Per germline, CDR1 SGHTA and CDR2 FQGNSA. The CDR3 runs to 14 residues. CDR3 in amino acids: CASSSPGGPREAFF. DNA of the CDR3: TGTGCCAGCAGCTCGCCAGGGGGACCCCGTGAAGCTTTCTTT.

This rearrangement joins TRBV7-9 to TRBJ2-5, with D maybe TRBD2 (7 bases). CDR3 size: 17 residues. CDR1 SEHNR and CDR2 FQNEAQ come from the germline V gene (reference sequence). V shed 0 bases and J shed 2 bases, with 16 bases lying between them. The CDR3 here is CASSLASSGGLQETQYF. DNA of the CDR3: TGTGCCAGCAGCTTAGCGTCATCGGGGGGCCTTCAAGAGACCCAGTACTTC.

The chain joins TRBV19 to TRBJ2-2, with D possibly TRBD2 on 5 matching bases. From germline, CDR1 is LNHDA and CDR2 SQIVND (reference sequence). V was trimmed by 4 bases and J by 3 bases, leaving 9 bases between them. CDR3 length: 14 amino acids. CDR3 region: CASSRGADTGELFF. CDR3 nucleotide sequence: TGTGCCAGTAGTAGGGGAGCAGACACCGGGGAGCTGTTTTTT.

This chain links TRBV2 with TRBJ2-7; no firm D call. V was shortened by 3 bases and J by 3 bases, with 6 bases between the two germline ends. Germline loops: CDR1 SNHLY, CDR2 FYNNEI. The CDR3 is 12 residues long. This CDR3 reads CASSEYNYEQYF. Written as DNA, the CDR3 is TGTGCCAGCAGTGAGTATAACTACGAGCAGTACTTC.

This chain connects TRBV6-5 to TRBJ2-7; D is uncertain. The CDR3 covers 14 residues. In germline, CDR1 is MNHEY, CDR2 SVGAGI. Trimming removed 2 bases at V and 0 bases at J, with 8 bases between. The CDR3 bases are TGTGCCAGCAGTTACAGCCAGCTCTCCTACGAGCAGTACTTC. As protein: CASSYSQLSYEQYF.

The chain joins TRBV19 to TRBJ2-3, with no clear D. The CDR3 consists of 14 residues. The germline V gene has CDR1 LNHDA and CDR2 SQIVND (reference sequence). V shed 4 bases and J shed 3 bases, with 11 bases lying between them. The CDR3 region is CASSTPMGTDTQYF. CDR3 sequence (DNA): TGTGCCAGTAGTACCCCGATGGGAACAGATACGCAGTATTTT. Full variable domain (missing parts from reference TRBV19 and TRBJ2-3): DGGITQSPKYLFRKEGQNVTLSCEQNLNHDAMYWYRQDPGQGLRLIYYSQIVNDFQKGDIAEGYSVSREKKESFPLTVTSAQKNPTAFYLCASSTPMGTDTQYFGPGTRLTVL.